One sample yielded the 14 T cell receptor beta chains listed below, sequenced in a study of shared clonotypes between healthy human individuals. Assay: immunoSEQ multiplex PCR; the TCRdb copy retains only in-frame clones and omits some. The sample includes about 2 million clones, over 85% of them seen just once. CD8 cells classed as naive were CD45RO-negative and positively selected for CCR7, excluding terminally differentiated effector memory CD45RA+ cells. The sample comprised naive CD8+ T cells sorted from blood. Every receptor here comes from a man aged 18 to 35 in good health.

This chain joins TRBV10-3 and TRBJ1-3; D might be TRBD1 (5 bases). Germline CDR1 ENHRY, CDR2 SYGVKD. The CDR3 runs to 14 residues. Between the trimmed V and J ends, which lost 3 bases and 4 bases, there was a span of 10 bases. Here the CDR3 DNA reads TGTGCCATCAGTGACCCCGGGACGGGAAACACCATATATTTT. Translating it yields CAISDPGTGNTIYF.

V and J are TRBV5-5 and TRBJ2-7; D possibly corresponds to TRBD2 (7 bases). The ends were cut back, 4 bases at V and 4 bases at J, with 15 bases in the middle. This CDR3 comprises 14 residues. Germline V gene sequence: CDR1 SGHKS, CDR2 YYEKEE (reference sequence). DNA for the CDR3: TGTGCCAGCAGCCCCCTGGGGGGGCCGTACGAGCAGTACTTC. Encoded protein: CASSPLGGPYEQYF.

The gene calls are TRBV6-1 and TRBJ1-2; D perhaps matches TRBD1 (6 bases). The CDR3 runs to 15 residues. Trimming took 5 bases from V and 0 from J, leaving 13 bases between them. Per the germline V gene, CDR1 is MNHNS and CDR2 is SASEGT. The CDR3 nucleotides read TGTGCCAGCAGTCAAGGGACAACCCCTAACTATGGCTACACCTTC. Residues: CASSQGTTPNYGYTF.

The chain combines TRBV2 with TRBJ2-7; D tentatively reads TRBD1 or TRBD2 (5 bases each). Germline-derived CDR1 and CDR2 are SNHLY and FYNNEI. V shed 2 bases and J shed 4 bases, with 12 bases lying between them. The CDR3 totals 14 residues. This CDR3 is CASSEPGRDYEQYF. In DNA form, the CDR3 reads TGTGCCAGCAGTGAACCGGGACGGGATTACGAGCAGTACTTC.

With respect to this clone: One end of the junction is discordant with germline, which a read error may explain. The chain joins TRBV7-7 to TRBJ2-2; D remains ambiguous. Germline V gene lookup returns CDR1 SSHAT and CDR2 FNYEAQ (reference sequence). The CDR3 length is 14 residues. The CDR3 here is CASSLGSNTGELFF. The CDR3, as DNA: TGTGCTAGCAGCTTAGGGTCGAACACCGGGGAGCTGTTTTTT.

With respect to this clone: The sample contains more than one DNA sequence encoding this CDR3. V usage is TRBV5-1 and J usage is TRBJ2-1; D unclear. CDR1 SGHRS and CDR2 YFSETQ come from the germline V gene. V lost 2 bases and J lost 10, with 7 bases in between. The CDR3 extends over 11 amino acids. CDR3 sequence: CASSLGLEQFF. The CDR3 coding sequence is TGCGCCAGCAGCTTAGGGTTGGAGCAGTTCTTC.

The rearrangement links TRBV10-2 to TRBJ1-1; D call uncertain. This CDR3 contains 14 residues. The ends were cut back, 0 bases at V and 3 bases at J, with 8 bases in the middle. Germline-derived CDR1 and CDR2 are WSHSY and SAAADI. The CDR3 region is CASSESEYYTEAFF. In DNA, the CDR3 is TGCGCCAGCAGTGAGTCTGAGTATTACACTGAAGCTTTCTTT.

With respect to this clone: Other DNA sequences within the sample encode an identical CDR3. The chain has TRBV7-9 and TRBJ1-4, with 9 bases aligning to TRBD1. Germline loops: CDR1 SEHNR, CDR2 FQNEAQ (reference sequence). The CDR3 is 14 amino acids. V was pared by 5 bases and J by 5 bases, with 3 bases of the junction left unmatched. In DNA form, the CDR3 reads TGTGCCAGCAGCCCGGGACAGGGCAATGAAAAACTGTTTTTT. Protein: CASSPGQGNEKLFF.

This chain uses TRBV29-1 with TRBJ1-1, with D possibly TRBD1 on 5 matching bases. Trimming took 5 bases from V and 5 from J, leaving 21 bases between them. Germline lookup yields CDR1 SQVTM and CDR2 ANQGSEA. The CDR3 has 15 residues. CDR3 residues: CSVRDAGTAFTEAFF. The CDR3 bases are TGCAGCGTTCGGGATGCCGGGACGGCCTTTACTGAAGCTTTCTTT.

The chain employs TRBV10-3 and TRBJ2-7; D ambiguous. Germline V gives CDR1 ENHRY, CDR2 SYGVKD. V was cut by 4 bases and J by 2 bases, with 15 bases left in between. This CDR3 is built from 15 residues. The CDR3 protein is CAISGSETETYEQYF. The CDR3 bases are TGTGCCATCAGTGGTAGTGAGACGGAGACCTACGAGCAGTACTTC.

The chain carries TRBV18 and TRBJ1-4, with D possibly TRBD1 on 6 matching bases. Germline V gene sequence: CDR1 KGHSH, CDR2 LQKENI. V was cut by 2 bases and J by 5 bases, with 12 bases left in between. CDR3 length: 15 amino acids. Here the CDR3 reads CASSPTPGENEKLFF. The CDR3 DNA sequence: TGTGCCAGCTCACCAACCCCAGGGGAAAATGAAAAACTGTTTTTT.

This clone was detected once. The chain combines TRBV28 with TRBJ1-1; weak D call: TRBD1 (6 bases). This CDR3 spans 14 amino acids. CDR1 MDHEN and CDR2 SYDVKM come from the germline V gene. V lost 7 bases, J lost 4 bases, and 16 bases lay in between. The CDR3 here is CASTLGGEGTEAFF. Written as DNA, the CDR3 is TGTGCCAGCACCCTAGGGGGAGAAGGCACTGAAGCTTTCTTT.

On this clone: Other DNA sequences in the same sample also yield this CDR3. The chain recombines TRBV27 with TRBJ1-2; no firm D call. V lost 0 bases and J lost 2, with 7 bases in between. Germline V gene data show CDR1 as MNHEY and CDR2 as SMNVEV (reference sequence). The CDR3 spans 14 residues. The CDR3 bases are TGTGCCAGCAGTTTATCTCCAGGAAACTATGGCTACACCTTC. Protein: CASSLSPGNYGYTF.

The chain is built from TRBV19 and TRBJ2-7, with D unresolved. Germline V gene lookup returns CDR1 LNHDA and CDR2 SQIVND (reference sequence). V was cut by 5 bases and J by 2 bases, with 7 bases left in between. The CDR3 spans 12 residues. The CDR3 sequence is CASSLDAYEQYF. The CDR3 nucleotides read TGTGCCAGTAGTTTGGACGCCTACGAGCAGTACTTC.